These T cell receptor beta chains were read from a single sample in a study of T-cell memory formation after mild COVID-19. TCRdb recomputed calls from the 5' RACE reads with MiXCR, one row per CDR3 protein. This table holds 550,000 to 700,000 distinct CDR3 sequences, more than 15% found once. The sequenced sample consisted of PBMCs or a T cell subset sorted from them (not recorded which). Receptor source: an adult woman who had mild COVID-19 (a few samples of this study predate the infection). Cell type and time point are not known. The CDR3 runs from the conserved cysteine through the conserved F or W. D genes are given only for firm matches. Only part of the rows carry a size: once, few, many, or a class if the clone is expanded.

j_call d_call v_call clone_size cdr3_aa cdr3_nt
TRBJ2-1 TRBD2 TRBV5-1 few CASSLAGGGERFF TGCGCCAGCAGCTTGGCCGGCGGGGGGGAAAGGTTCTTC
TRBJ2-5 - TRBV7-9 - CASSSTGRSRETQYF TGTGCCAGCAGCTCGACAGGGAGGTCGCGAGAGACCCAGTACTTC
TRBJ1-2 - TRBV11-2 many CASSLGSSGIYGYTF TGTGCCAGCAGCTTAGGATCATCAGGGATCTATGGCTACACCTTC
TRBJ2-1 TRBD2 TRBV29-1 many CSVDGKGGNEQFF TGCAGCGTTGATGGAAAGGGAGGGAATGAGCAGTTCTTC
TRBJ2-2 - TRBV12-3/TRBV12-4 few CASSLDGSELFF TGTGCCAGCAGTTTAGACGGGTCGGAGCTGTTTTTT
TRBJ2-2 - TRBV18 few CASSKSGPDTGELFF TGTGCCAGCTCAAAGAGCGGTCCGGACACCGGGGAGCTGTTTTTT
TRBJ1-1 - TRBV7-9 few CASSHRDPVKTFF TGTGCCAGCAGCCACCGGGACCCAGTGAAGACTTTCTTT
TRBJ2-4 TRBD1 TRBV29-1 few CSVVGQGDKNIQYF TGCAGCGTTGTGGGACAGGGTGACAAAAACATTCAGTACTTC
TRBJ1-5 TRBD1 TRBV24-1 - CATSGRQGSNQPQHF TGTGCCACCAGTGGACGACAGGGTAGCAATCAGCCCCAGCATTTT
TRBJ2-7 - TRBV12-5 few CASGLVYEQYF TGTGCTAGTGGTTTGGTCTACGAGCAGTACTTC
TRBJ1-4 - TRBV7-8 few CASSLMGGQEKLFF TGTGCCAGCAGCTTAATGGGGGGACAAGAAAAACTGTTTTTT
TRBJ1-4 - TRBV5-1 - CASSLEGSFNEKLFF TGCGCCAGCAGCTTGGAGGGCAGCTTTAATGAAAAACTGTTTTTT
TRBJ2-1 - TRBV1 - CTSSQGIAVNEQFF TGCACCAGCAGCCAAGGAATCGCGGTGAATGAGCAGTTCTTC
TRBJ2-7 - TRBV5-6 many CASALESLLPYEQYF TGTGCCAGCGCTTTGGAGAGTCTTCTACCCTACGAGCAGTACTTC
TRBJ2-7 TRBD2 TRBV27 - CASRVTLFTGLEYF TGTGCCAGCAGGGTCACACTTTTTACGGGACTAGAGTACTTC
TRBJ2-5 TRBD1 TRBV18 - CASSSIQGDRPETQYF TGTGCCAGCTCATCCATACAGGGGGACAGGCCAGAGACCCAGTACTTC
TRBJ2-7 - TRBV6-2/TRBV6-3 few CASSDGTFGYEQYF TGTGCCAGCAGTGATGGGACATTTGGCTACGAGCAGTACTTC
TRBJ2-6 - TRBV12-3/TRBV12-4 many CASRFGAGANVLTF TGTGCCAGCAGATTCGGGGCTGGGGCCAACGTCCTGACTTTC
TRBJ2-4 - TRBV5-1 - CASSSDSSGGIQYF TGCGCCAGCAGCTCCGACAGCTCCGGGGGCATTCAGTACTTC
TRBJ1-1 - TRBV5-1 few CASSLGGLGDGTGTEAFF TGCGCCAGCAGCTTGGGGGGGCTAGGAGACGGAACGGGCACTGAAGCTTTCTTT
TRBJ1-5 - TRBV2 - CASNPFRSNQPQHF TGTGCCAGCAATCCTTTTCGGAGCAATCAGCCCCAGCATTTT
TRBJ2-5 - TRBV19 few CASSPPGTFQTQYF TGTGCCAGTAGCCCTCCTGGAACATTCCAGACCCAGTACTTC
TRBJ1-4 - TRBV20-1 few CSVPGNGEKLFF TGCAGTGTCCCGGGCAATGGGGAAAAACTGTTTTTT
TRBJ1-1 - TRBV12-3/TRBV12-4 few CASSLFGGNTEAFF TGTGCCAGCAGTTTGTTTGGGGGAAATACTGAAGCTTTCTTT
TRBJ1-1 TRBD1 TRBV5-1 - CASSWGTGEAEAFF TGCGCCAGCAGCTGGGGGACAGGGGAGGCTGAAGCTTTCTTT
TRBJ2-3 TRBD1 TRBV19 - CATTDRVGTDTQYF TGTGCCACAACAGACAGGGTTGGAACAGATACGCAGTATTTT
TRBJ2-4 - TRBV9 - CASSGLSGNKENIQYF TGTGCCAGCAGCGGCCTTAGCGGCAACAAAGAAAACATTCAGTACTTC
TRBJ2-5 - TRBV25-1 many CASSVRETQYF TGTGCCAGCAGCGTACGGGAGACCCAGTACTTC
TRBJ2-1 TRBD2 TRBV20-1 few CSAGSGRAGSYNEQFF TGCAGTGCTGGGAGCGGGAGGGCCGGATCCTACAATGAGCAGTTCTTC
TRBJ2-1 TRBD2 TRBV4-1 - CASSQDLAGGIGPNNEQFF TGCGCCAGCAGCCAAGATCTTGCGGGGGGCATCGGACCTAATAATGAGCAGTTCTTC
TRBJ2-2 TRBD2 TRBV5-4 - CASSTGLAGKAGELFF TGTGCCAGCAGTACGGGACTAGCGGGAAAAGCCGGGGAGCTGTTTTTT
TRBJ2-1 TRBD1 TRBV29-1 - CSVEGTGVNNEQFF TGCAGCGTTGAAGGGACAGGGGTAAACAATGAGCAGTTCTTC
TRBJ2-7 - TRBV7-8 few CASSYSPPDEQYF TGTGCCAGCAGCTATAGCCCCCCGGACGAGCAGTACTTC
TRBJ1-1 - TRBV28 - CASSLTQTNTEAFF TGTGCCAGCAGTTTGACGCAGACGAACACTGAAGCTTTCTTT
TRBJ2-1 TRBD1 TRBV7-6 few CASSLATGTGRVYNEQFF TGTGCCAGCAGCTTAGCGACTGGGACAGGGCGGGTGTACAATGAGCAGTTCTTC
TRBJ1-4 - TRBV5-5 few CASSFGGGDEKLFF TGTGCCAGCAGTTTCGGGGGAGGAGACGAAAAACTGTTTTTT
TRBJ2-7 - TRBV27 few CASSLSLSAGYEQYF TGTGCCAGCAGTTTATCCCTATCAGCAGGGTACGAGCAGTACTTC
TRBJ2-1 TRBD2 TRBV10-3 - CAIHGLAGGEQFF TGTGCCATCCACGGACTAGCGGGCGGGGAGCAGTTCTTC
TRBJ2-2 TRBD2 TRBV3-1 - CASSPGPSGGTTGGELFF TGTGCCAGCAGCCCCGGCCCTAGCGGGGGGACTACCGGTGGGGAGCTGTTTTTT
TRBJ2-5 - TRBV7-9 few CASRLHQETQYF TGTGCCAGCAGACTACACCAAGAGACCCAGTACTTC
TRBJ2-3 TRBD1 TRBV6-2/TRBV6-3 few CAASWTGITDTQYF TGTGCCGCGTCATGGACAGGGATCACAGATACGCAGTATTTT
TRBJ2-1 - TRBV5-5 - CASSLGTGWAEQFF TGTGCCAGCAGCTTGGGAACAGGGTGGGCTGAGCAGTTCTTC
TRBJ1-1 - TRBV7-2 few CASSLALQGTEAFF TGTGCCAGCAGCTTAGCGTTACAGGGCACTGAAGCTTTCTTT
TRBJ1-5 - TRBV9 - CASSGQAEQPQHF TGTGCCAGCAGCGGACAGGCGGAACAGCCCCAGCATTTT
TRBJ2-7 TRBD1 TRBV5-1 once CASSHGQGHEQYF TGCGCCAGCAGCCACGGACAGGGGCACGAGCAGTACTTC
TRBJ2-3 TRBD2 TRBV6-2/TRBV6-3 many CASSYSASGSGTDTQYF TGTGCCAGCAGTTACTCCGCCAGCGGGAGCGGTACAGATACGCAGTATTTT